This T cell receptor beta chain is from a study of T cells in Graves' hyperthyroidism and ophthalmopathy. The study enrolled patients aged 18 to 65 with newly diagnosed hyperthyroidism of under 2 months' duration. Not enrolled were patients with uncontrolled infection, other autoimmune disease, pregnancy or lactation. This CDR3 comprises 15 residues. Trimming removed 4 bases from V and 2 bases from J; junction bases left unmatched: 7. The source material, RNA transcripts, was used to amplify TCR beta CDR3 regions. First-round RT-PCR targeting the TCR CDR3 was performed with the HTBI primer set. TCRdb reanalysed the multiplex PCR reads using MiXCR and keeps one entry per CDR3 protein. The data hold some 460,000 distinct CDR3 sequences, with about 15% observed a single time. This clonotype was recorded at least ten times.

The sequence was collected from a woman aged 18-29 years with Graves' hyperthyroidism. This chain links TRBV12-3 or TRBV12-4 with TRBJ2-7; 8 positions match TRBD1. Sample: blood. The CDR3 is CASSSTGDITYEQYF. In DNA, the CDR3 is TGTGCCAGCAGTTCGACAGGGGATATCACCTACGAGCAGTACTTC.